This T cell receptor (beta chain) was found in a study of blood T cell repertoires in COVID-19. Overall study: T cells, B-cell-depleted T cells, or PBMCs provided the cDNA or gDNA that served as material.

Looked up from germline, CDR1 is LNHDA and CDR2 is SQIVND (reference sequence). The CDR3 consists of 13 residues. V was clipped by 5 bases and J by 4 bases; unmatched bases: 4. Original data processing: The authors estimated nucleated cell counts from reference gene primer amplification. TCRdb's table, derived via immunoSEQ multiplex PCR, lists solely in-frame clones and lacks some. V and J calls and clone size are given by that table; D and trimming were obtained from the DNA. The table includes some 150,000 clones, 87% detected once. V and J are TRBV19 and TRBJ1-2; TRBD1 aligns across 7 bases. This clonotype was obtained from a woman between 45 and 65 years old with acute or convalescent COVID-19. Sequencing input: peripheral blood. The CDR3 is CASSVDRIYGYTF. As DNA, the CDR3 is TGTGCCAGTAGTGTGGACAGGATCTATGGCTACACCTTC.